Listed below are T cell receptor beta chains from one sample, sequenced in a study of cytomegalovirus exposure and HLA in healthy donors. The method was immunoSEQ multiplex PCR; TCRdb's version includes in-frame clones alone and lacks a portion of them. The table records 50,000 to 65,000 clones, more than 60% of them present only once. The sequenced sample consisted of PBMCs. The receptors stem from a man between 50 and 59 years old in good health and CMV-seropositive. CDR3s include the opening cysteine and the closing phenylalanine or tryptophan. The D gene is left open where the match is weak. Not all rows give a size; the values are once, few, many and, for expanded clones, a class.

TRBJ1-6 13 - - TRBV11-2 CASSNTNHSPLHF TGTGCCAGCAGCAACACTAACCATTCACCCCTCCACTTT
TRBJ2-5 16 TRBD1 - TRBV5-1 CASSLAGQGGPEAQYF TGCGCCAGCAGCTTGGCAGGACAGGGGGGACCTGAGGCCCAGTACTTC
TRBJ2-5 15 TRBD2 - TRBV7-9 CASSFSGGGKETQYF TGTGCCAGCAGCTTTAGCGGGGGAGGAAAAGAGACCCAGTACTTC
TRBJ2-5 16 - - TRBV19 CASRSLGPGVEETQYF TGTGCCAGTAGATCCCTGGGGCCAGGGGTAGAAGAGACCCAGTACTTC
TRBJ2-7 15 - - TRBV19 CASSIARPPTIEQYF TGTGCCAGTAGTATAGCCAGGCCTCCCACGATCGAGCAGTACTTC
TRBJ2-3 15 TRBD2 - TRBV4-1 CASSQKSGSSDTQYF TGCGCCAGCAGCCAAAAGAGCGGGAGCTCAGATACGCAGTATTTT
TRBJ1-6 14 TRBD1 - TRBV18 CASSAGGADSPLHF TGTGCCAGCTCAGCAGGGGGCGCGGATTCACCCCTCCACTTT
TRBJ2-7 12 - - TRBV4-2 CASRGRSYEQYF TGTGCCAGCAGGGGCAGGTCCTACGAGCAGTACTTC
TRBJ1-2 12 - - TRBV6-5 CASSFVGGGYTF TGTGCCAGCAGTTTTGTCGGGGGTGGCTACACCTTC
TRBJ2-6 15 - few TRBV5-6 CASSFLSSGANVLTF TGTGCCAGCAGCTTTCTTTCCTCTGGGGCCAACGTCCTGACTTTC
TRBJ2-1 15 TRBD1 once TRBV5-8 CASSLLRQGANEQFF TGTGCCAGCAGCTTGCTACGGCAGGGGGCGAATGAGCAGTTCTTC
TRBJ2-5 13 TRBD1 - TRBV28 CASSPYRGETQYF TGTGCCAGCAGTCCCTACAGGGGCGAGACCCAGTACTTC
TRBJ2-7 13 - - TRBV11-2 CASSLGQDYEQYF TGTGCCAGCAGCTTAGGACAGGACTACGAGCAGTACTTC
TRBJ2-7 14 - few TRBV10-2 CASSERDLPYEQYF TGCGCCAGCAGCGAACGGGACTTACCCTACGAGCAGTACTTC
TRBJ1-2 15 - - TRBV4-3 CASSQPAGGIYGYTF TGCGCCAGCAGCCAACCCGCGGGTGGGATCTATGGCTACACCTTC
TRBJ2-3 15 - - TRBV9 CASSTSPGAPDTQYF TGTGCCAGCAGCACGAGTCCAGGGGCCCCAGATACGCAGTATTTT
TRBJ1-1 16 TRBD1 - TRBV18 CASSQSTGGVGTEAFF TGTGCCAGCTCACAGAGTACAGGGGGCGTTGGCACTGAAGCTTTCTTT
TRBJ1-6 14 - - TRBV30 CAWSQGTYNSPLHF TGTGCCTGGAGTCAGGGTACCTATAATTCACCCCTCCACTTT
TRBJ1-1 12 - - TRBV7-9 CASSFTGIVAFF TGTGCCAGCAGCTTCACCGGTATAGTAGCTTTCTTT
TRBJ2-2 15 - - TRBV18 CASSDMRLNTGELFF TGTGCCAGCTCCGATATGAGGCTAAACACCGGGGAGCTGTTTTTT
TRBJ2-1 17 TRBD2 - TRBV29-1 CSVDSLAGGSSYNEQFF TGCAGCGTTGACTCACTAGCGGGGGGGAGCTCCTACAATGAGCAGTTCTTC
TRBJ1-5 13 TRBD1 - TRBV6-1 CASSRGRNQPQHF TGTGCCAGCAGTAGGGGGCGCAATCAGCCCCAGCATTTT
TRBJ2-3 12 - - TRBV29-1 CSVVGVSDTQYF TGCAGCGTTGTGGGAGTATCAGATACGCAGTATTTT
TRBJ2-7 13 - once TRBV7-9 CSSSPTLGNEQYF TGTTCCAGCAGTCCGACCCTAGGTAACGAGCAGTACTTC
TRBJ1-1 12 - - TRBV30 CAWSSPGAEAFF TGTGCCTGGAGTTCACCGGGGGCTGAAGCTTTCTTT
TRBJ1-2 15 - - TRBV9 CASSPGQLANYGYTF TGTGCCAGCAGCCCCGGACAATTAGCTAACTATGGCTACACCTTC
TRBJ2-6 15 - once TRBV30 CAWSVVEAGANVLTF TGTGCCTGGAGTGTAGTTGAGGCTGGGGCCAACGTCCTGACTTTC
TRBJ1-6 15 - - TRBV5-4 CASSLWRDYNSPLHF TGTGCCAGCAGCTTGTGGAGGGACTATAATTCACCCCTCCACTTT
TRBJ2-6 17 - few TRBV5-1 CASSSTTLPSGANVLTF TGCGCCAGCAGCTCTACTACCCTCCCTTCTGGGGCCAACGTCCTGACTTTC
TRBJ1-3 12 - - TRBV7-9 CASSIRGNTIYF TGTGCCAGCAGTATCCGTGGAAACACCATATATTTT
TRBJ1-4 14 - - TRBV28 CASIRGGGNEKLFF TGTGCCAGCATCCGCGGGGGGGGTAATGAAAAACTGTTTTTT
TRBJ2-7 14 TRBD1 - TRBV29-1 CSVKSPGQGYEQYF TGCAGCGTTAAATCACCGGGACAGGGTTACGAGCAGTACTTC
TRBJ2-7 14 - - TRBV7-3 CASSLSGSSYEQYF TGTGCCAGCAGCTTATCCGGGAGCTCCTACGAGCAGTACTTC
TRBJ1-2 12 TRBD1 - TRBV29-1 CSGGQGDYGYTF TGCAGCGGGGGACAGGGGGACTATGGCTACACCTTC
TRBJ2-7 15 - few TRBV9 CASSSQRPSSYQQYF TGTGCCAGCAGCTCCCAGCGGCCCAGCTCCTACCAGCAGTACTTC
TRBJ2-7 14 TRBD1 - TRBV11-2 CASSLGSRGYEQYF TGTGCCAGCAGCTTAGGAAGCAGGGGGTACGAGCAGTACTTC
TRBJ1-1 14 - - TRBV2 CASSTQGRGTEAFF TGTGCCAGCAGTACCCAGGGAAGGGGGACTGAAGCTTTCTTT
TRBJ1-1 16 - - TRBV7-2 CASSLEVNRVNTEAFF TGTGCCAGCAGCTTAGAAGTCAACAGGGTGAACACTGAAGCTTTCTTT
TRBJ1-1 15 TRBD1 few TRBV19 CASSIVDRGFTEAFF TGTGCCAGTAGTATAGTCGACAGGGGGTTTACTGAAGCTTTCTTT
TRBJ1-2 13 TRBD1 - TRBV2 CASRLTGVYGYTF TGTGCCAGCAGATTGACAGGGGTCTATGGCTACACCTTC
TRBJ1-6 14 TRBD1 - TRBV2 CASSGQGAVSPLHF TGTGCCAGCAGTGGACAGGGGGCGGTCTCACCCCTCCACTTT
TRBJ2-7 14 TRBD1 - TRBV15 CATRLDRRSREQYF TGTGCCACCAGGCTGGACAGGCGAAGTCGCGAGCAGTACTTC
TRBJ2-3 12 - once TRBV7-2 CASSLTRDTQYF TGTGCCAGCAGCTTAACCCGGGATACGCAGTATTTT
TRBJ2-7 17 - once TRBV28 CASQFRWRSTWGHEQYF TGTGCCAGCCAGTTCCGGTGGCGGTCCACCTGGGGGCACGAGCAGTACTTC
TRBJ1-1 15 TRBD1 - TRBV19 CASSIQGATNTEAFF TGTGCCAGTAGTATACAGGGGGCTACGAACACTGAAGCTTTCTTT
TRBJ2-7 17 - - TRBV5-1 CASSPGGGGLGSYEQYF TGCGCCAGCAGCCCGGGTGGGGGCGGGCTAGGGTCCTACGAGCAGTACTTC
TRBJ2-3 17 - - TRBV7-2 CASSKEFAPGGTDAQYF TGTGCCAGCAGCAAAGAGTTCGCCCCCGGAGGGACAGATGCGCAGTATTTT
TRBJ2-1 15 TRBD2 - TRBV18 CASSNGLGTYNEQFF TGTGCCAGCTCAAACGGACTAGGGACCTACAATGAGCAGTTCTTC
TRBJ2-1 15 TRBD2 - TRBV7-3 CASSRGLAGSNEQFF TGTGCCAGCAGCCGGGGACTAGCGGGCAGCAATGAGCAGTTCTTC
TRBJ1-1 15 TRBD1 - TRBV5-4 CASRPIGTENTEAFF TGTGCCAGCAGACCCATAGGGACAGAGAACACTGAAGCTTTCTTT
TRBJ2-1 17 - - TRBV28 CASSLEPIERYYNEQFF TGTGCCAGCAGTTTGGAGCCTATCGAACGCTATTACAATGAGCAGTTCTTC
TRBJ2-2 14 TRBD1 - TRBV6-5 CASRRTGGTGELFF TGTGCCAGCAGACGGACAGGGGGGACCGGGGAGCTGTTTTTT
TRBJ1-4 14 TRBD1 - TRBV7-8 CASSGQVSNEKLFF TGTGCCAGCAGCGGACAGGTTTCTAATGAAAAACTGTTTTTT
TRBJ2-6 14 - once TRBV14 CASSHWGETSVLTF TGTGCCAGCAGCCACTGGGGGGAAACCTCCGTCCTGACTTTC
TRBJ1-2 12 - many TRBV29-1 CSVAMGLYGYTF TGCAGCGTGGCCATGGGGCTCTATGGCTACACCTTC
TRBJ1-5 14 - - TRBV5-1 CASSPGPSPQPQHF TGCGCCAGCAGCCCTGGGCCCTCCCCCCAGCCCCAGCATTTT
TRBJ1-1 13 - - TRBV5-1 CASSLLTGSEAFF TGCGCCAGCAGCTTACTAACAGGGAGTGAAGCTTTCTTT
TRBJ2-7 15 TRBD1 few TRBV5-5 CASSLRQGASYEQYF TGTGCCAGCAGCTTGCGACAGGGGGCGTCCTACGAGCAGTACTTC
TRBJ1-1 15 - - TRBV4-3 CASSGTYKGRTEAFF TGCGCCAGCAGCGGAACGTACAAGGGGAGGACTGAAGCTTTCTTT
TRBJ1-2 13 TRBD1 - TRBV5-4 CASSQGQGGGYTF TGTGCCAGCAGCCAGGGACAGGGTGGTGGCTACACCTTC